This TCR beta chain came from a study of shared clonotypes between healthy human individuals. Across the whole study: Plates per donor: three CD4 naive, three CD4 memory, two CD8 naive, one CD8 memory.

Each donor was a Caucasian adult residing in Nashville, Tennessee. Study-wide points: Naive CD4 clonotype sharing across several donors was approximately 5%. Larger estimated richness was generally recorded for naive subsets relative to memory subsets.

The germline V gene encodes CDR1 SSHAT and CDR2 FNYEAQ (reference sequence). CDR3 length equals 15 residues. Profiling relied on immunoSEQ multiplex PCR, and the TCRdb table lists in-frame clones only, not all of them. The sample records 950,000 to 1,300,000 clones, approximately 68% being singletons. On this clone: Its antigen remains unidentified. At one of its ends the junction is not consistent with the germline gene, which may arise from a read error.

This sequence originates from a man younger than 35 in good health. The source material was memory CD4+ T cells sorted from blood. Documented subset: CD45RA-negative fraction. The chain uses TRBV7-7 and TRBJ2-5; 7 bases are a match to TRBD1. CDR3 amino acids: CASSLSGRGTKTQYF. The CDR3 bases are TGTGCTAGCAGCTTATCAGGCAGGGGGACAAAGACCCAGTACTTC.